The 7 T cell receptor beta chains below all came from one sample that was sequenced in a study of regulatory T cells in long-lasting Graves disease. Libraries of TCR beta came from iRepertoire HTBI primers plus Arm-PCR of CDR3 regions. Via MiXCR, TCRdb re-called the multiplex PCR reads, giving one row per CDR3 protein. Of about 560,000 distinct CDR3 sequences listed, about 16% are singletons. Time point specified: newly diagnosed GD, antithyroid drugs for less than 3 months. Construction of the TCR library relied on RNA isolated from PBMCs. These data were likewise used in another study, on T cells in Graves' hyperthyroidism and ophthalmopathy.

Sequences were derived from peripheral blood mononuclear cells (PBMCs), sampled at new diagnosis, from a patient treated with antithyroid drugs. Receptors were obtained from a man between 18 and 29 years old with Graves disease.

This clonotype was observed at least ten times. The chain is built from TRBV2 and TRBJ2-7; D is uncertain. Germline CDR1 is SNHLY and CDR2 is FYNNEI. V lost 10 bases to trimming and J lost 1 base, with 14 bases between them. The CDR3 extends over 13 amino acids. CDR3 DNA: TGTGCCACTAAGGAGTTAGGATCCTACGAGCAGTACTTC. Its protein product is CATKELGSYEQYF.

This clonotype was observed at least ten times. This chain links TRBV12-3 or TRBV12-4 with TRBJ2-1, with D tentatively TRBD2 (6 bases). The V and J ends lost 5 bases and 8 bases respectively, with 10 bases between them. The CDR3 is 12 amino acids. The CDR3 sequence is CASSTPGDEQFF. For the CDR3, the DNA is TGTGCCAGCAGTACCCCGGGGGATGAGCAGTTCTTC.

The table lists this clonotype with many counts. CDR3 region: CASSSPRAGVGTGELFF. The CDR3 DNA reads as TGTGCCAGCAGTTCTCCCCGAGCGGGAGTGGGCACCGGGGAGCTGTTTTTT. The chain uses TRBV6-5 and TRBJ2-2, with 8 positions matching TRBD2. Germline V CDR1 and CDR2: MNHEY, SVGAGI. CDR3 length: 17 residues. The V segment lost 4 bases and the J segment 4 bases; nucleotides outside the gene matches: 11.

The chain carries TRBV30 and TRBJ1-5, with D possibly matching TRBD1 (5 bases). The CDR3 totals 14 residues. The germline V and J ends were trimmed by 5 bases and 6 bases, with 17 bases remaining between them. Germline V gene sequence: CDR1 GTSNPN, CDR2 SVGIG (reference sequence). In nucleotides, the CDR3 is TGTGCCTGGTCTGTTCGAGCTAGGGGTCAGCCCCAGCATTTT. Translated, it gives CAWSVRARGQPQHF.

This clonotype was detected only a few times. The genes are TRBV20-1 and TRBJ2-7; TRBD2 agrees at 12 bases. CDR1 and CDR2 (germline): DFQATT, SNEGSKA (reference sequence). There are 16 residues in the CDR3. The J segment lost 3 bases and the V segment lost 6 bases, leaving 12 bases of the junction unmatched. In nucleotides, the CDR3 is TGCAGTGCCCTCGGAGACAGGACTAGCGGGAACTACGAGCAGTACTTC. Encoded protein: CSALGDRTSGNYEQYF.

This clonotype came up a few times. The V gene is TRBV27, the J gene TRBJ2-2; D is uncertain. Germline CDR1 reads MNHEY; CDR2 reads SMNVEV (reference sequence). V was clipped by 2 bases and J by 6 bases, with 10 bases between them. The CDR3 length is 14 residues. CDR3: CASSLTFQAGELFF. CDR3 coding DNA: TGTGCCAGCAGTTTAACGTTTCAAGCCGGGGAGCTGTTTTTT.

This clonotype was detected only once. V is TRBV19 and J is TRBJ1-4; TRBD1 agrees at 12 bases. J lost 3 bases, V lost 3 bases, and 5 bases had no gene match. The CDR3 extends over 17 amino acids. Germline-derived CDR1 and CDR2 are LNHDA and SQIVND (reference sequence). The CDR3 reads CASSIGTGGASNEKLFF. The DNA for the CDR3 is TGTGCCAGTAGTATTGGGACAGGGGGCGCGTCTAATGAAAAACTGTTTTTT.